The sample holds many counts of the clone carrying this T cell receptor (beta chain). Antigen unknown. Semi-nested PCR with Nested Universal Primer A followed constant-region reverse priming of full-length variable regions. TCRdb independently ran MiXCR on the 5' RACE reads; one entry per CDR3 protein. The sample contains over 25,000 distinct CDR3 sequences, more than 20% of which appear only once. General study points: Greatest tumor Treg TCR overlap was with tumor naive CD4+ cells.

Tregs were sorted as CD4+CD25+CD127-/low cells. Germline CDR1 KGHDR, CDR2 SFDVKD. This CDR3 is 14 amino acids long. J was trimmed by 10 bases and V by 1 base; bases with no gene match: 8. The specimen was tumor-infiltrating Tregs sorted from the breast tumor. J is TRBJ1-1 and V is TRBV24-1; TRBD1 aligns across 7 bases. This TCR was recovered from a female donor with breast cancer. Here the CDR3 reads CATSDFSHRGGAFF. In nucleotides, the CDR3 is TGTGCCACCAGTGATTTTTCCCACAGGGGTGGAGCTTTCTTT.